This T cell receptor beta chain stems from a study of blood T cell repertoires in COVID-19. Across the study: T cells, B-cell-depleted T cells, or PBMCs provided the cDNA or gDNA that served as material.

Original handling: For nucleated cells, counts were estimated from reference gene primer amplification. Here immunoSEQ multiplex PCR was the method, and the copy in TCRdb shows in-frame clones only, minus some. The V and J calls and clone size were taken over from that table, and D and trimming were inferred from the DNA. This sample carries 140,000 or so clones, 80% to 90% of them seen once, and the ten largest clones take about 10%. This CDR3 is built from 15 residues. Trimming stripped 5 bases from V and 7 bases from J, with 15 bases between. CDR1 and CDR2 (germline): SGHTA, FQGTGA. The sequence was collected from a man aged 60 to 69 with active or convalescent COVID-19. The rearrangement joins TRBV7-3 to TRBJ1-6; D uncertain. The sequencing sample was made of peripheral blood. CDR3 sequence reads: CASSPSHGRNSPLHF. The CDR3 region has the DNA TGTGCCAGCAGCCCTAGCCACGGGAGGAATTCACCCCTCCACTTT.